The 22 T cell receptor beta chains listed next were all sequenced from one sample in a study of lymphopenia after photon versus proton radiotherapy. The method was immunoSEQ multiplex PCR; TCRdb's version includes in-frame clones alone and lacks a portion of them. The sample has about 49,000 clones, 65% to 85% seen once. Sequenced here: peripheral blood, sampled from a patient treated with photon-based radiotherapy. Receptors were obtained from a man aged 50-59 years with gastric cancer.

There are a few counts of this clone. The chain combines TRBV28 with TRBJ1-2; 8 bases align to TRBD1. The CDR3 sequence is 16 residues long. The germline CDR1 and CDR2 sequences are MDHEN and SYDVKM. V lost 4 bases, J lost 6 bases, and 13 bases stayed unmatched. The CDR3: CASSSHDRGYFNGYTF. DNA of the CDR3: TGTGCCAGCAGTTCCCACGACAGGGGCTATTTCAATGGCTACACCTTC.

The CDR3 protein is CASSSTGFLYGYTF. In DNA form, the CDR3 reads TGTGCCAGCAGTTCGACAGGGTTCCTCTATGGCTACACCTTC. The rearrangement uses TRBV27 and TRBJ1-2; 7 bases line up with TRBD1. V gave up 4 bases and J gave up 4 bases; unmatched junction bases: 6. The germline gives CDR1 MNHEY, CDR2 SMNVEV (reference sequence). This CDR3 comprises 14 residues.

The gene calls are TRBV6-5 and TRBJ2-2; D is ambiguous. Per the germline V gene, CDR1 is MNHEY and CDR2 is SVGAGI. V lost 5 bases, J lost 6 bases, and 10 bases lay in between. This CDR3 has 13 residues. CDR3 loop: CASSPLSPGELFF. CDR3 bases: TGTGCCAGCAGTCCTCTCTCCCCCGGGGAGCTGTTTTTT.

This chain joins TRBV15 and TRBJ2-3; 7 positions match TRBD2. The CDR3 runs 15 residues. Trimming cost V 1 base and J 6 bases; bases outside gene matches: 7. Germline V gene sequence: CDR1 LNHNV, CDR2 YYDKDF (reference sequence). The CDR3 nucleotides read TGTGCCACCAGCAGAGTGGGGGGGGGTATGGATACGCAGTATTTT. Protein product: CATSRVGGGMDTQYF.

This sequence joins TRBV28 and TRBJ1-2, with D tentatively TRBD1 (6 bases). The germline gives CDR1 MDHEN, CDR2 SYDVKM. There are 13 residues in the CDR3. V lost 6 bases, J lost 8 bases, and 16 bases lay in between. The CDR3: CASSPDRPPGYTF. The CDR3 DNA reads TGTGCCAGCAGCCCAGACAGGCCGCCAGGCTACACCTTC.

The chain couples TRBV10-3 to TRBJ2-7; TRBD1 matches at 7 bases. V lost 6 bases to trimming and J lost 5 bases; unmatched junction nucleotides: 10. The CDR3 is 14 residues long. In germline, CDR1 is ENHRY, CDR2 SYGVKD. In nucleotides, the CDR3 is TGTGCCATCAGGAAAGGACAGGCGGCCCACGAGCAGTACTTC. Translated, it gives CAIRKGQAAHEQYF.

The rearrangement uses TRBV6-5 and TRBJ2-7; no clear D gene. CDR1 and CDR2 (germline): MNHEY, SVGAGI. The CDR3 spans 13 residues. Trimming left V 0 bases short and J 3 bases short, with 6 bases between. The CDR3 region is CASSYSIGYEQYF. CDR3 DNA sequence: TGTGCCAGCAGTTACTCGATAGGCTACGAGCAGTACTTC.

The V gene is TRBV4-3, the J gene TRBJ1-2; TRBD1 is a possible D gene (5 bases). Trimming stripped 0 bases from V and 5 bases from J, with 10 bases between. The CDR3 covers 14 residues. Germline loops: CDR1 LGHNA, CDR2 YSLEER. The CDR3 is CASSQDAGRYGYTF. The CDR3 coding sequence is TGCGCCAGCAGCCAAGATGCGGGGCGATATGGCTACACCTTC.

This clone has more than one count but fewer than ten. The V and J genes are TRBV14 and TRBJ1-2; D gene unclear. CDR3 size: 15 residues. Trimming took off 0 bases at V and 0 bases at J, with 8 bases between the two ends. Germline V gene sequence: CDR1 SGHDN, CDR2 FVKESK. The CDR3 DNA reads TGTGCCAGCAGCCAAGATGGCCTTCCTAACTATGGCTACACCTTC. This translates into CASSQDGLPNYGYTF.

The J gene is TRBJ2-2, the V gene TRBV9; D call uncertain. Germline CDR1 is SGDLS and CDR2 is YYNGEE. The V end was cut by 0 bases, the J end by 2 bases, with 5 bases between. The CDR3 totals 14 residues. The CDR3 DNA follows: TGTGCCAGCAGCGTAGATCGAAACACCGGGGAGCTGTTTTTT. It specifies CASSVDRNTGELFF. Full variable domain (outside the CDR3, taken from reference TRBV9 and TRBJ2-2): DSGVTQTPKHLITATGQRVTLRCSPRSGDLSVYWYQQSLDQGLQFLIQYYNGEERAKGNILERFSAQQFPDLHSELNLSSLELGDSALYFCASSVDRNTGELFFGEGSRLTVL.

The chain uses TRBV5-1 and TRBJ1-1; D gene uncertain. Germline V gene lookup returns CDR1 SGHRS and CDR2 YFSETQ. The CDR3 has 13 amino acids. V was trimmed by 5 bases and J by 0 bases, leaving 8 bases between them. In nucleotides, the CDR3 is TGCGCCAGCAGGCTCGGGGTGAACACTGAAGCTTTCTTT. Its translation: CASRLGVNTEAFF.

The V and J genes are TRBV6-6 and TRBJ1-1, with 9 bases matching TRBD1. The junction had 11 bases not matched to a gene; V was cut back by 5 bases and J by 10 bases. Germline V gene data show CDR1 as MNHNY and CDR2 as SVGAGI (reference sequence). The CDR3 length is 14 residues. The CDR3 nucleotides read TGTGCCAGCAGTGACAGGGGGGCGGTTGGTTTAGCTTTCTTT. It codes for CASSDRGAVGLAFF.

This clone was seen a handful of times. The chain combines TRBV6-1 with TRBJ1-1; no definite D call. The CDR3 runs to 14 residues. The germline gives CDR1 MNHNS, CDR2 SASEGT. Trimming left V 3 bases short and J 1 base short, with 9 bases between. CDR3 sequence (DNA): TGTGCCAGCAGTGAGGGCAGGCCGAACACTGAAGCTTTCTTT. Its translation: CASSEGRPNTEAFF.

The V gene is TRBV9, the J gene TRBJ2-2; maybe TRBD1 (5 bases). Germline-derived CDR1 and CDR2 are SGDLS and YYNGEE. This CDR3 contains 17 residues. V was shortened by 2 bases and J by 0 bases, with 14 bases between the two germline ends. CDR3 DNA: TGTGCCAGCAGCGTTACAGGACGCTACGCGAACACCGGGGAGCTGTTTTTT. This encodes CASSVTGRYANTGELFF.

This chain connects TRBV6-5 to TRBJ2-7; 9 bases are shared with TRBD1. Trimming took 0 bases from V and 5 from J; bases not matched to a gene: 5. Germline CDR1 is MNHEY and CDR2 is SVGAGI. The CDR3 loop spans 15 amino acids. CDR3 sequence (DNA): TGTGCCAGCAGTTACTCGACAGGGGGTTGGGACGAGCAGTACTTC. Encoded protein: CASSYSTGGWDEQYF.

This clone was detected only a few times. The rearrangement uses TRBV10-2 and TRBJ1-1; 8 positions match TRBD1. The V gene's germline CDR1 is WSHSY and CDR2 SAAADI. The junction had 6 bases not matched to a gene; V was cut back by 7 bases and J by 2 bases. CDR3 length: 14 residues. The CDR3 DNA reads as TGCGCCAGCATCCTCGACAGGGGTAACACTGAAGCTTTCTTT. Encoded protein: CASILDRGNTEAFF.

This CDR3 is CSGNQGQNTEAFF. The CDR3, as DNA: TGCAGCGGAAACCAGGGGCAAAACACTGAAGCTTTCTTT. V usage is TRBV29-1 and J usage is TRBJ1-1; a weak D match, TRBD1 (6 bases). CDR3 size: 13 residues. Germline CDR1 is SQVTM and CDR2 is ANQGSEA. V was trimmed by 7 bases and J by 2 bases, leaving 14 bases between them.

V is TRBV30 and J is TRBJ1-4; D call uncertain. The CDR3 totals 13 residues. CDR1 and CDR2 from the germline V gene are GTSNPN and SVGIG (reference sequence). V lost 4 bases and J 11 bases, leaving 17 bases between the germline ends. CDR3 nucleotides: TGTGCCTGGAAACCGCCGGGATCGGAGAAACTGTTTTTT. Protein sequence: CAWKPPGSEKLFF.

The chain carries TRBV2 and TRBJ2-3; TRBD1 matches at 9 bases. The CDR3 length is 15 residues. The V and J ends lost 5 bases and 1 base, in that order; junction bases with no gene match: 4. Looked up from germline, CDR1 is SNHLY and CDR2 is FYNNEI. The CDR3 DNA reads as TGTGCCAGCAGTTACAGGGGGCGCGGCACAGATACGCAGTATTTT. Its translation: CASSYRGRGTDTQYF.

Written as DNA, the CDR3 is TGTGCCAGCAGCTTAGGACTAGCCTATACGCAGTATTTT. It translates to CASSLGLAYTQYF. The V and J genes are TRBV11-2 and TRBJ2-3; 7 positions match TRBD2. V gave up 1 base and J gave up 7 bases; unmatched junction bases: 2. The CDR3 runs to 13 residues. From germline, CDR1 is SGHAT and CDR2 FQNNGV.

The rearrangement joins TRBV30 to TRBJ1-1; 8 positions agree with TRBD1. CDR3 length: 12 amino acids. V lost 1 base to trimming and J lost 10 bases; unmatched junction nucleotides: 5. The germline V gene encodes CDR1 GTSNPN and CDR2 SVGIG (reference sequence). As DNA, the CDR3 is TGTGCCTGGAGTGAGGGCAGGGGGCCAGCTTTCTTT. Its translation is CAWSEGRGPAFF.

The V call is TRBV7-6, the J call TRBJ2-7; 10 bases are a match to TRBD2. Germline V lookup: CDR1 SGHVS, CDR2 FNYEAQ. This CDR3 has 13 residues. The V and J ends lost 1 base and 7 bases, in that order; junction bases with no gene match: 1. The CDR3 DNA follows: TGTGCCAGCAGCTTAGTGGGACTAGCGGAGCAGTACTTC. Its translation: CASSLVGLAEQYF.